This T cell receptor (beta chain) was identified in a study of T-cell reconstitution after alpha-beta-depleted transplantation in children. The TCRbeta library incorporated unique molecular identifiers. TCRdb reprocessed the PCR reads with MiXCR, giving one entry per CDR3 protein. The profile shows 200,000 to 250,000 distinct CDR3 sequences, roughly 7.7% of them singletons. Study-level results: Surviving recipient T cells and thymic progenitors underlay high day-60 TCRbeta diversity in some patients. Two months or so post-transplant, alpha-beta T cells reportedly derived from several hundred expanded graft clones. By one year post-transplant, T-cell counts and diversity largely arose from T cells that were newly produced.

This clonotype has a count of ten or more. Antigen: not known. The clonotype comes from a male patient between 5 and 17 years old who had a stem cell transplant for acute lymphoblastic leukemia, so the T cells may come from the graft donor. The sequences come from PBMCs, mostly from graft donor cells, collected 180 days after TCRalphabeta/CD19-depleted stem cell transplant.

In DNA form, the CDR3 reads TGTGCCAGCAGCCTTTCTCCGGGTTTGACAACTAATGAAAAACTGTTTTTT. The encoded protein is CASSLSPGLTTNEKLFF. The chain employs TRBV3-1 and TRBJ1-4, with D uncertain. The germline V gene has CDR1 LGHDT and CDR2 YNNKEL (reference sequence). The V and J ends lost 4 bases and 0 bases respectively, with 15 bases between them. This CDR3 contains 17 residues.